This is a list of T cell receptor beta chains from one sample in a study of control samples from healthy donors and cancer patients. Here immunoSEQ multiplex PCR was the method, and the copy in TCRdb shows in-frame clones only, minus some. The data hold about 29,000 clones, with around 90% observed a single time. Input material: formalin-fixed, paraffin-embedded tissue. The receptors here all came from a female donor with melanoma. Each CDR3 is given with its conserved first and last residue. The D gene is left open where the match is weak. Expanded clones get a size class; other rows say once, few or many, or leave the size out.

cdr3_length clone_size d_call j_call v_call cdr3_aa cdr3_nt
12 . TRBD1 TRBJ1-2 TRBV30 CAWTDRLLRYTF TGTGCCTGGACGGACAGGCTCCTCCGCTACACCTTC
17 . . TRBJ1-1 TRBV5-4 CASSFSPGRARGTEAFF TGTGCCAGCAGCTTCTCCCCAGGGAGGGCGAGGGGCACTGAAGCTTTCTTT
12 few . TRBJ2-3 TRBV29-1 CSVEGRPDTQYF TGCAGCGTTGAGGGCAGACCAGATACGCAGTATTTT
14 . . TRBJ2-5 TRBV6-5 CASSYSWPKKTQYF TGTGCCAGCAGTTACTCGTGGCCCAAAAAGACCCAGTACTTC
11 . . TRBJ1-2 TRBV7-2 CASSAIGVATF TGTGCCAGCAGCGCGATCGGGGTCGCCACGTTC
16 . . TRBJ1-3 TRBV3-1/TRBV3-2 CASSPLRWQSGNTIYF TGTGCCAGCAGCCCACTCCGCTGGCAATCTGGAAACACCATATATTTT
12 . . TRBJ1-1 TRBV5-4 CASTPSDPEAFF TGTGCCAGCACCCCTAGTGATCCCGAAGCTTTCTTT
18 . TRBD2 TRBJ2-3 TRBV6-2/TRBV6-3 CASSYHPRTRRVTDTQYF TGTGCCAGCAGTTATCACCCTCGGACTAGACGAGTCACAGATACGCAGTATTTT
12 . . TRBJ2-2 TRBV12-3/TRBV12-4 CASSSSTGELFF TGTGCCAGCAGTTCTAGTACTGGGGAGCTGTTTTTT
13 . . TRBJ2-1 TRBV3-1/TRBV3-2 CASSQDRHNEQFF TGTGCCAGCAGCCAAGATAGGCACAATGAGCAGTTCTTC
14 . . TRBJ2-2 TRBV5-1 CASSLASVNGELFF TGCGCCAGCAGCTTGGCTAGCGTAAACGGGGAGCTGTTTTTT
13 . . TRBJ2-1 TRBV3-1/TRBV3-2 CASSQAPHGEQFF TGTGCCAGCAGCCAGGCGCCCCATGGTGAGCAGTTCTTC
12 . . TRBJ2-3 TRBV7-3 CASSRVGDTQYF TGTGCCAGCAGCCGAGTAGGGGATACGCAGTATTTT
16 . TRBD2 TRBJ2-7 TRBV6-4 CANSETGGRAPGEQYF TGTGCCAACTCCGAGACTGGCGGGAGAGCGCCTGGGGAGCAGTACTTC
15 . . TRBJ2-3 TRBV5-1 CASSIGRGPTDTQYF TGCGCCAGCAGCATAGGACGGGGACCTACAGATACGCAGTATTTT
15 . TRBD2 TRBJ2-1 TRBV11-3 CASSLGSSGRDEQFF TGTGCCAGCAGCTTGGGCTCTAGCGGGAGAGACGAGCAGTTCTTC
14 . TRBD1 TRBJ1-5 TRBV19 CASSLRQGPQPQHF TGTGCCAGTAGTCTTCGACAGGGGCCTCAGCCCCAGCATTTT
15 . . TRBJ1-5 TRBV4-1 CASSPETGINQPQHF TGCGCCAGCAGCCCGGAAACAGGGATAAATCAGCCCCAGCATTTT
17 . TRBD1 TRBJ1-2 TRBV27 CASSLSGTGPVNYGYTF TGTGCCAGCAGTTTATCCGGGACAGGGCCTGTTAACTATGGCTACACCTTC
12 . . TRBJ2-1 TRBV18 CASSRVDNEQFF TGTGCCAGCTCACGGGTAGACAATGAGCAGTTCTTC
13 . . TRBJ1-2 TRBV5-5 CASSSSDRLGYTF TGTGCCAGCAGCTCATCGGACCGTCTTGGCTACACCTTC
14 . . TRBJ1-4 TRBV6-8 CASSWQGLNEKLFF TGTGCCAGCAGTTGGCAGGGCCTGAATGAAAAACTGTTTTTT
12 . . TRBJ2-1 TRBV7-2 CASSLSQIPQFF TGTGCCAGCAGCTTATCCCAGATTCCCCAGTTCTTC
14 . . TRBJ1-4 TRBV7-2 CASSLGQMNEKLFF TGTGCCAGCAGCTTAGGACAGATGAATGAAAAACTGTTTTTT
18 . TRBD2 TRBJ2-1 TRBV28 CASSLLGWTSGRYNEQFF TGTGCCAGCAGTTTACTCGGGTGGACTAGCGGGAGGTACAATGAGCAGTTCTTC
14 . . TRBJ1-2 TRBV11-2 CASSKDFPPYGYTF TGTGCCAGCAGCAAGGACTTTCCGCCCTATGGCTACACCTTC
15 . . TRBJ2-5 TRBV6-5 CASSADWALGETQYF TGTGCCAGCAGCGCGGACTGGGCTCTCGGGGAGACCCAGTACTTC
11 . . TRBJ2-5 TRBV14 CASSLEETQYF TGTGCCAGCAGTCTGGAAGAGACCCAGTACTTC
18 . . TRBJ2-1 TRBV7-2 CASSGLGARLGSYNEQFF TGTGCCAGCTCCGGATTGGGAGCTCGGCTAGGGAGTTACAATGAGCAGTTCTTC
16 . . TRBJ1-3 TRBV19 CASSIGTGASGNTIYF TGTGCCAGTAGTATCGGGACGGGAGCCTCTGGAAACACCATATATTTT